The sequence of this T cell receptor beta chain was determined in a study of lymphopenia after photon versus proton radiotherapy. Notes on the study in general: Under photons, naive T cells and diversity fell while effector/memory populations rose.

The table came from immunoSEQ multiplex PCR; TCRdb's copy has only in-frame clones and leaves some out. This sample has 25,000 to 30,000 clones, with 85% to 90% found just once. The length of the CDR3 is 13 residues. Germline V gives CDR1 SEHNR, CDR2 FQNEAQ (reference sequence). V was trimmed by 5 bases and J by 1 base, leaving 8 bases between them. This clone was detected a few times. Its antigen remains unidentified. The TCR comes from a woman aged 60 to 75 with cholangiocarcinoma. Some clones in this sample may be carry-over from other donors' samples. This material consisted of peripheral blood, taken from a patient treated with proton-based radiotherapy. The chain joins TRBV7-9 to TRBJ1-1; D gene unclear. CDR3 bases: TGTGCCAGCAGCGAATTAGGGAACACTGAAGCTTTCTTT. Residues: CASSELGNTEAFF. Full variable domain (missing parts from reference TRBV7-9 and TRBJ1-1): DTGVSQNPRHKITKRGQNVTFRCDPISEHNRLYWYRQTLGQGPEFLTYFQNEAQLEKSRLLSDRFSAERPKGSFSTLEIQRTEQGDSAMYLCASSELGNTEAFFGQGTRLTVV.